This T cell receptor beta chain came from a study of blood T cell repertoires in COVID-19. Study in general: The study drew acute and convalescent COVID-19 samples from the United States, Italy and Spain.

Using immunoSEQ multiplex PCR, the repertoire was profiled, and TCRdb retains in-frame clones only, with some absent. The sample lists about 64,000 clones; 88% were seen once. In germline, CDR1 is MGHRA, CDR2 YSYEKL. V was shortened by 0 bases and J by 1 base, with 18 bases between the two germline ends. The CDR3 spans 18 residues. Followed longitudinally, the Seattle patients had been enrolled during active infection. The sequence was collected from a woman aged 60-70 years with COVID-19, enrolled during active disease. Sequenced material: peripheral blood. The J gene is TRBJ1-1, the V gene TRBV4-1; D is unresolved. CDR3 loop: CASSQDRWVTQENTEAFF. Here the CDR3 DNA reads TGCGCCAGCAGCCAAGATCGTTGGGTAACCCAGGAGAACACTGAAGCTTTCTTT.